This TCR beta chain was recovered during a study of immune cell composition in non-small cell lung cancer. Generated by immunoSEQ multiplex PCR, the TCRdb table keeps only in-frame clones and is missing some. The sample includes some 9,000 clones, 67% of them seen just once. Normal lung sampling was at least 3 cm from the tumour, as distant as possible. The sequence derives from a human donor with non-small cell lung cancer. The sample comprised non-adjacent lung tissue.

In DNA form, the CDR3 reads TGTGCCAGCCTGACCGGGACAGGGGCCCGCAATCAGCCCCAGCATTTT. It encodes CASLTGTGARNQPQHF. The chain carries TRBV28 and TRBJ1-5, with TRBD1 matching 10 bases. Germline V CDR1 and CDR2: MDHEN, SYDVKM. The CDR3 has 16 residues. V dropped 8 bases and J dropped 2; count of bases not matched to a gene: 9.